The next 7 T cell receptor beta chains were all read from a single sample in a study of T cell clonality in common variable immunodeficiency. Sequencing used immunoSEQ multiplex PCR; TCRdb keeps in-frame clones, though not all of them. The sample has some 52,000 clones, none seen only once. Specimen: peripheral blood mononuclear cells. The receptors derive from a person aged 18 to 70 in good health.

This clone occurred a few times. CDR3 loop: CASSGRDRGLETQYF. The covered CDR3 bases are TGTGCCAGCAGTGGACGTGACAGGGGGCTGGAGACG. The chain carries TRBV6-1 and TRBJ2-3, with TRBD1 matching over 10 bases. With the read ending 3 residues before the CDR3 end, the germline J gene is used to fill in that end. Germline-derived CDR1 and CDR2 are MNHNS and SASEGT. The CDR3 totals 15 residues.

This clone was detected many times. The read falls 3 residues short of the CDR3 end, and the missing part is taken from the germline J gene. The chain is built from TRBV5-1 and TRBJ2-1; no reliable D call. CDR1 is SGHRS and CDR2 is YFSETQ in the germline V gene. This CDR3 is built from 16 residues. The germline V and J ends were trimmed by 0 bases and 4 bases, with 14 bases remaining between them. Partial CDR3 DNA: TGCGCCAGCAGCTTGGATCCGGGTTTGGGTTACAATGAG. Translated: CASSLDPGLGYNE. The CDR3, in full, reads CASSLDPGLGYNEQFF.

This clone has at least ten counts. Read coverage stops 3 residues before the CDR3 terminus; the germline J gene supplies the remainder. The rearrangement joins TRBV6-2 or TRBV6-3 to TRBJ1-2, with TRBD1 matching over 8 bases. The CDR3 length is 12 residues. Germline assignment: CDR1 MNHEY and CDR2 SVGEGT. This CDR3 reads CASRGQALAYTF. The CDR3 DNA, read in part, is TGTGCCAGCAGGGGACAGGCCCTCGCG.

This clone came up a few times. The observed sequence ends 3 residues before the CDR3 terminus, with the missing tail filled in from the germline J gene. The chain uses TRBV7-9 and TRBJ1-2; D gene unclear. Germline V CDR1 and CDR2: SEHNR, FQNEAQ (reference sequence). CDR3 length equals 12 residues. This CDR3 reads CASSLDVGIYTF. The DNA read from the CDR3 is TGTGCCAGCAGCTTAGATGTGGGCATC.

On this clone itself: The observed sequence ends 3 residues before the CDR3 terminus, with the missing tail filled in from the germline J gene. The rearrangement uses TRBV7-2 and TRBJ1-5, with TRBD1 matching 8 bases. In germline, CDR1 is SGHTA, CDR2 FQGNSA. V lost 0 bases, J lost 5 bases, and 12 bases stayed unmatched. The CDR3 length is 18 residues. CDR3 bases read: TGTGCCAGCAGCTTAGCCCCCCACCAGGACAGGGTGGATCAGCCC. Its translation is CASSLAPHQDRVDQP. The whole CDR3 region reads CASSLAPHQDRVDQPQHF.

In its sample, this clone was seen many times. The read stops 3 residues short of the end of the CDR3; the missing end is completed from the germline J gene. The chain recombines TRBV20-1 with TRBJ1-2, with 11 bases that match TRBD1. CDR1 is DFQATT, CDR2 SNEGSKA, per germline (reference sequence). J gave up 2 bases and V 0 bases, and 8 bases lay outside the gene matches. This CDR3 spans 17 amino acids. The part of the CDR3 DNA that was read is TGCAGTGCTAGAGATCTGGACAGGGGGCTACTCAACTATGGC. It is translated as CSARDLDRGLLNYG. The entire CDR3 is CSARDLDRGLLNYGYTF.

This clone appeared many times. The read falls 3 residues short of the CDR3 end, and the missing part is taken from the germline J gene. V is TRBV19 and J is TRBJ1-2, with 10 bases lining up with TRBD1. This CDR3 is built from 14 residues. V shed 10 bases and J 1 base; nucleotides not matched to a gene: 6. Germline V CDR1 and CDR2: LNHDA, SQIVND (reference sequence). CDR3 bases read: TGTGCCATTCGCCGGGACAGGGGTAACTATGGC. Residues: CAIRRDRGNYG. The entire CDR3 protein is CAIRRDRGNYGYTF.